This TCR beta chain was identified during a study of low-dose radiotherapy and immunotherapy resistance in tumors. Noted time point: before trial treatment. TRAV and TRBV primers primed cDNA for both TCRalpha and TCRbeta. For amplifying TCRs, the PCR ran for 15 to 20 cycles with Phusion, which was used together with a constant-region primer and the adapter on the V primers. TCRdb re-called the reads with MiXCR, one entry per CDR3 protein. The sample lists about 39,000 distinct CDR3 sequences, roughly 31% occurring once. Trimming cost V 7 bases and J 7 bases; bases outside gene matches: 7. The CDR3 is 13 amino acids. Germline values: CDR1 MNHEY, CDR2 SVGEGT. This clonotype has a count of ten or more.

The V gene is TRBV6-2 or TRBV6-3, the J gene TRBJ1-5, with TRBD1 matching over 7 bases. This clonotype was sampled from a male donor with gallbladder cancer. The specimen comprised PBMCs, sampled before treatment. The chain's CDR3 is CASIPTGTQPQHF. CDR3 in DNA: TGTGCCAGCATCCCGACAGGGACCCAGCCCCAGCATTTT.